This TCR beta chain was recovered during a study of blood T cell repertoires in COVID-19. Looking at the study overall: Sites in the United States, Italy and Spain provided acute and convalescent COVID-19 samples. From T cells, B-cell-depleted T cells, or PBMCs came the material, which was cDNA or gDNA.

Followed over time, Seattle patients had been enrolled while infection was active. In the authors' workflow: How many nucleated cells were present was estimated from reference gene primer amplification. This table comes from immunoSEQ multiplex PCR, and its TCRdb copy is limited to in-frame clones, with some not included. Clone size and the V and J calls come from that table; the DNA yielded D and trimming. In the table there are over 100,000 clones, 86% of which are singletons. CDR1 and CDR2 (germline): SNHLY, FYNNEI. CDR3 length equals 16 residues. J was trimmed by 2 bases and V by 4 bases; bases with no gene match: 8.

The sequenced sample was peripheral blood. This chain links TRBV2 with TRBJ2-3; 8 nucleotides match TRBD2. The clonotype originates from a woman in her seventies with COVID-19, enrolled during active disease. CDR3 DNA: TGTGCCAGCAGTGGGCGGGGGGCCGTGCCCACAGATACGCAGTATTTT. This gives the protein CASSGRGAVPTDTQYF. Supplemented by reference TRBV2 and TRBJ2-3, the full variable domain reads EPEVTQTPSHQVTQMGQEVILRCVPISNHLYFYWYRQILGQKVEFLVSFYNNEISEKSEIFDDQFSVERPDGSNFTLKIRSTKLEDSAMYFCASSGRGAVPTDTQYFGPGTRLTVL.